Each of the 9 T cell receptor beta chains below was sequenced from the same sample in a study of blood T cell repertoires in COVID-19. TCRdb keeps only in-frame clones here, not all; method: immunoSEQ multiplex PCR. The sample records tens of thousands of clones, 75% to 95% being singletons. The material sequenced was peripheral blood. These receptors were obtained from a human donor with active COVID-19. The donor label of this sample is uncertain.

The V gene is TRBV5-6, the J gene TRBJ2-2; D is unclear. The CDR3 totals 14 residues. V lost 0 bases and J lost 6, with 9 bases in between. The germline CDR1 and CDR2 sequences are SGHDT and YYEEEE. The CDR3: CASSLEARAGELFF. The CDR3 DNA reads as TGTGCCAGCAGCTTGGAGGCTCGGGCCGGGGAGCTGTTTTTT.

V and J are TRBV24-1 and TRBJ2-5; 7 bases align to TRBD1. The ends lost 2 bases at V and 5 bases at J; junction bases unmatched: 7. Looked up from germline, CDR1 is KGHDR and CDR2 is SFDVKD. This CDR3 region has 15 residues. The CDR3 nucleotides are TGTGCCACCAGTGATTCACGACAGGGTCGGGAGACCCAGTACTTC. It specifies CATSDSRQGRETQYF.

The J gene is TRBJ1-1, the V gene TRBV6-6, with 8 bases identical to TRBD1. The CDR3 has 13 residues. J was trimmed by 4 bases and V by 10 bases; bases with no gene match: 8. Germline assignment: CDR1 MNHNY and CDR2 SVGAGI (reference sequence). The CDR3 DNA follows: TGTGCCACCCAGGGGGCAAGTGTCACTGAAGCTTTCTTT. Translated: CATQGASVTEAFF.

This clone was counted only a few times. The same CDR3 also results from other DNA sequences found in this sample. J is TRBJ2-1 and V is TRBV5-4; a weak D match, TRBD2 (6 bases). V lost 4 bases to trimming and J lost 4 bases, with 18 bases between them. There are 16 residues in the CDR3. Germline CDR1 and CDR2: SGHNT and YYREEE (reference sequence). CDR3 region: CASSLGGLASYNEQFF. For the CDR3, the DNA is TGTGCCAGCAGCCTTGGGGGACTCGCCTCTTACAATGAGCAGTTCTTC.

This rearrangement joins TRBV15 to TRBJ1-1; D remains unclear. The CDR3 runs to 13 residues. Germline loops: CDR1 LNHNV, CDR2 YYDKDF (reference sequence). V lost 0 bases and J 7 bases, leaving 9 bases between the germline ends. The CDR3 DNA reads TGTGCCACCAGCAGAGAAGTTTGGAGTGAAGCTTTCTTT. It yields the protein CATSREVWSEAFF.

The chain links TRBV13 to TRBJ2-3; 8 positions match TRBD2. With 5 bases clipped from V and 1 base from J, the junction kept 8 bases outside the gene matches. This CDR3 spans 16 amino acids. Germline lookup yields CDR1 PRHDT and CDR2 FYEKMQ (reference sequence). The CDR3 coding sequence is TGTGCCAGCAGCCCCAGCGGGAGTCCTCGCACAGATACGCAGTATTTT. Amino acid sequence: CASSPSGSPRTDTQYF.

The V call is TRBV7-3, the J call TRBJ2-5; possibly TRBD1 for D (5 bases). This CDR3 has 14 amino acids. Trimming took 1 base from V and 0 from J, leaving 6 bases between them. Germline loops: CDR1 SGHTA, CDR2 FQGTGA. CDR3 amino acids: CASSLKGNQETQYF. The CDR3 nucleotides are TGTGCCAGCAGCTTAAAGGGGAACCAAGAGACCCAGTACTTC.

CDR3 region: CASGLRNTGELFF. CDR3 nucleotides: TGTGCTAGTGGTTTGCGTAACACCGGGGAGCTGTTTTTT. The J gene is TRBJ2-2, the V gene TRBV12-5; unclear D gene. V was clipped by 2 bases and J by 2 bases, with 3 bases between them. The CDR3 is 13 amino acids. Germline V lookup: CDR1 LGHNT, CDR2 FRNRAP.

The V and J genes are TRBV19 and TRBJ2-4, with D possibly matching TRBD2 (5 bases). Germline CDR1 LNHDA, CDR2 SQIVND (reference sequence). Trimming took off 5 bases at V and 9 bases at J, with 17 bases between the two ends. The CDR3 length is 14 residues. The CDR3 reads CASSPSGVRGIQYF. The CDR3 bases are TGTGCCAGTAGTCCTAGTGGGGTACGGGGCATTCAGTACTTC.